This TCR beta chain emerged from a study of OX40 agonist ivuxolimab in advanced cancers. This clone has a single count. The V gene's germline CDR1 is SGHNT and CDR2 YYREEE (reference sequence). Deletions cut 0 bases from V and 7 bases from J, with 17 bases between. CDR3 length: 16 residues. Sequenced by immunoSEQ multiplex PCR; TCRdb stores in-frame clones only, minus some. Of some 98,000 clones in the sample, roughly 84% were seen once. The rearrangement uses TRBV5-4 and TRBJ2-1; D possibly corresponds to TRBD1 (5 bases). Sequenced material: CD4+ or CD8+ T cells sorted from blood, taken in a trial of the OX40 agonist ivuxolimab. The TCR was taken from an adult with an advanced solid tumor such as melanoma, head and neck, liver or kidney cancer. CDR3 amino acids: CASSLDLQGRLNEQFF. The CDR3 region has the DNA TGTGCCAGCAGCTTGGATCTCCAGGGAAGGTTGAATGAGCAGTTCTTC.